Described below is a single TCR beta chain sequence and its context. A read error may account for a junction end that differs from germline. This specimen belongs to a study of early T cells in non-severe SARS-CoV-2 infection. Study as a whole: Unsorted whole-blood RNA was sequenced in bulk, leaving chains unpaired.

Individually, cDNA molecules had unique molecular identifiers attached to them. MiXCR, run by TCRdb on the 5' RACE reads, gives a single entry per CDR3 protein. The top ten hold roughly a tenth of the sample, which has around 58,000 distinct CDR3 sequences, about 7.7% seen once. The CDR3 is made up of 13 amino acids. Germline CDR1 reads SNHLY; CDR2 reads FYNNEI. The origin of this receptor is an adult who was a healthcare worker with PCR-confirmed SARS-CoV-2 infection or an uninfected control (not recorded which). Sequenced material: whole blood, taken at baseline. The rearrangement joins TRBV2 to TRBJ2-1; 7 bases map to TRBD2. The CDR3 DNA is TGTGCCAGCAGTGAAGCGGGGCGGGGGAAGGGTGTCTTC. Translating it yields CASSEAGRGKGVF.